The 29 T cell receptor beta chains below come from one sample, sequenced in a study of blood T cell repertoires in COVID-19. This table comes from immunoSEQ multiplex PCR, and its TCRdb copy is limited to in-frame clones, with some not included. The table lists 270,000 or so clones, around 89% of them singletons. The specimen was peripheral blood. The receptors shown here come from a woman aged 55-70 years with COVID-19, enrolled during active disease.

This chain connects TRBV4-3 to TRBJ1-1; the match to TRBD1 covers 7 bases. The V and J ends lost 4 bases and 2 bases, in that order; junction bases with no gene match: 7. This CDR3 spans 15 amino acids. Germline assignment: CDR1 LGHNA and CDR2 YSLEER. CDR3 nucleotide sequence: TGCGCCAGCAGCCCGGCCGGGACAGAAAACACTGAAGCTTTCTTT. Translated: CASSPAGTENTEAFF.

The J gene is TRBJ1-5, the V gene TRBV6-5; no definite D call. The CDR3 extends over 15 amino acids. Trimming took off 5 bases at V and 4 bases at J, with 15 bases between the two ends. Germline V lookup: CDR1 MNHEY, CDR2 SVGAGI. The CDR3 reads CASSPTAASNQPQHF. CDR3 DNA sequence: TGTGCCAGCAGTCCAACTGCCGCCTCTAATCAGCCCCAGCATTTT.

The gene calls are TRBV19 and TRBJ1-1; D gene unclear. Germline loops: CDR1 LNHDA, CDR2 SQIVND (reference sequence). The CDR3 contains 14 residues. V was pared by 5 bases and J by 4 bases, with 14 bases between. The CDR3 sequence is CASSPQLEGTEAFF. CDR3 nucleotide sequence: TGTGCCAGTAGTCCACAGCTTGAGGGCACTGAAGCTTTCTTT.

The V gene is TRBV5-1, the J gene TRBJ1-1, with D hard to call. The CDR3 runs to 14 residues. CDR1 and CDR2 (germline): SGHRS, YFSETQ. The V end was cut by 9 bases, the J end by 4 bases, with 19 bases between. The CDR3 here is CATRPTPGGTEAFF. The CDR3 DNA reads TGCGCCACCAGACCCACGCCAGGTGGCACTGAAGCTTTCTTT.

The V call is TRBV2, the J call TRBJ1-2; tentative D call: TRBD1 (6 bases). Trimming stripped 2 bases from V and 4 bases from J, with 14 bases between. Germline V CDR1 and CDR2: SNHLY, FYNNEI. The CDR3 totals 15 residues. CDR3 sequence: CASSELAGDGYGYTF. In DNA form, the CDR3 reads TGTGCCAGCAGTGAACTCGCAGGGGATGGCTATGGCTACACCTTC.

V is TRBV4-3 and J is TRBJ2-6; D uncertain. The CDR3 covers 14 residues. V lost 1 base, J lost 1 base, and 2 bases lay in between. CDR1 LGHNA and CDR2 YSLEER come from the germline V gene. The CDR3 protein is CASSQVSGANVLTF. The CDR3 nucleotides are TGCGCCAGCAGCCAAGTATCTGGGGCCAACGTCCTGACTTTC.

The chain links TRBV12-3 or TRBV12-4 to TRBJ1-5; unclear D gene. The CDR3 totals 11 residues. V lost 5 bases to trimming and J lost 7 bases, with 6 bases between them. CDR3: CASSRGQPQHF. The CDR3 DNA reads TGTGCCAGCAGTCGCGGGCAGCCCCAGCATTTT.

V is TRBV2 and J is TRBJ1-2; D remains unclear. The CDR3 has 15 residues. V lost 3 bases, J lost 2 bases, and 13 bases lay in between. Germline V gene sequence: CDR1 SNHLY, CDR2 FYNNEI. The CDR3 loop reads CASSDVHAVNYGYTF. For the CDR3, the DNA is TGTGCCAGCAGTGATGTTCACGCAGTCAACTATGGCTACACCTTC.

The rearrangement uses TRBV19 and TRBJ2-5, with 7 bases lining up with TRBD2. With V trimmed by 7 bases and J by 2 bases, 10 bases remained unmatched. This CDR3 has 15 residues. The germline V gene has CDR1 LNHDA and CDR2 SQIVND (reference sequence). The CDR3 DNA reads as TGTGCCAGTACCTTAGGAAGGGGACTACAAGAGACCCAGTACTTC. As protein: CASTLGRGLQETQYF.

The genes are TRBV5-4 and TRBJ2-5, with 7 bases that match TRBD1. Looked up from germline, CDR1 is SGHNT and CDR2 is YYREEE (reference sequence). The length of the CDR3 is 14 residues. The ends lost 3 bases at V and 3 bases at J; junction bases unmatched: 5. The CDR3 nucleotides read TGTGCCAGCAGCTCTCCGCAGGGGGAAGAGACCCAGTACTTC. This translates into CASSSPQGEETQYF.

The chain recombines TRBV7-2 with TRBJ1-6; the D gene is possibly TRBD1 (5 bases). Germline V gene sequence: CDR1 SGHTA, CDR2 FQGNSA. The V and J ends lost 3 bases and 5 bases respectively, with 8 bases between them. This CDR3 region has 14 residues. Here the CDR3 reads CASSLARDNSPLHF. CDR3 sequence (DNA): TGTGCCAGCAGCTTGGCCAGGGATAATTCACCCCTCCACTTT.

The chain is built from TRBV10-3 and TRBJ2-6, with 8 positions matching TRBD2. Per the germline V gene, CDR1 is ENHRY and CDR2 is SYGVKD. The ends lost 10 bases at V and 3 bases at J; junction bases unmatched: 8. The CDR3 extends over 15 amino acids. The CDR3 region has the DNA TGTGCCACCCGGGAGGGGGTTGGTGGGGCCAACGTCCTGACTTTC. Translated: CATREGVGGANVLTF.

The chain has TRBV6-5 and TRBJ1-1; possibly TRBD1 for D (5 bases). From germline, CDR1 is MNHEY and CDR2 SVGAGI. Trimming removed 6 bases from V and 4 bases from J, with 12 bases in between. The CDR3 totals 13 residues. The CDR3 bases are TGTGCCAGCAGGTCGGGGGGGGGCACTGAAGCTTTCTTT. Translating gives CASRSGGGTEAFF.

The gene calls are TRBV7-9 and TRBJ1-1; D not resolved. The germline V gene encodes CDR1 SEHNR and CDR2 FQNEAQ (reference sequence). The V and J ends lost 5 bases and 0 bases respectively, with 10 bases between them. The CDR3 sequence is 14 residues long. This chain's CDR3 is CASSQFGVNTEAFF. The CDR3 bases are TGTGCCAGCAGCCAATTCGGGGTGAACACTGAAGCTTTCTTT.

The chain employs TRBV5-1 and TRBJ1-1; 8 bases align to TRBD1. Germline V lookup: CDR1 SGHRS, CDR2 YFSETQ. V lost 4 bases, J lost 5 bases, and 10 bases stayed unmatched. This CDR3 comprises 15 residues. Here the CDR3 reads CASSVSQGAGTEAFF. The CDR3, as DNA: TGCGCCAGCAGCGTATCTCAGGGGGCAGGGACTGAAGCTTTCTTT.

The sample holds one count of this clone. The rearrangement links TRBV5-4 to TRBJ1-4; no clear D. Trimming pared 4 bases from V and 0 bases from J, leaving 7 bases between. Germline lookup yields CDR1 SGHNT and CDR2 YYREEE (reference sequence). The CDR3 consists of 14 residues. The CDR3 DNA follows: TGTGCCAGCAGCCTGACATCAACTAATGAAAAACTGTTTTTT. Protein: CASSLTSTNEKLFF.

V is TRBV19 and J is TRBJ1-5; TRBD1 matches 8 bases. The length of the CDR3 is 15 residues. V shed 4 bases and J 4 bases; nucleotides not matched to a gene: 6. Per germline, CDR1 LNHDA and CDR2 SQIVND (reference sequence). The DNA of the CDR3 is TGTGCCAGTAGTACGGGACAGGTAGGGAATCAGCCCCAGCATTTT. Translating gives CASSTGQVGNQPQHF.

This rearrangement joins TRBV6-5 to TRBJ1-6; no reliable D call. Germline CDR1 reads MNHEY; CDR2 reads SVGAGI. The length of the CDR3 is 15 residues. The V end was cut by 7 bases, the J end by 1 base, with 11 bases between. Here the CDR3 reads CASTQRGSYNSPLHF. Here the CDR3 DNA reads TGTGCCAGCACCCAACGGGGTTCCTATAATTCACCCCTCCACTTT.

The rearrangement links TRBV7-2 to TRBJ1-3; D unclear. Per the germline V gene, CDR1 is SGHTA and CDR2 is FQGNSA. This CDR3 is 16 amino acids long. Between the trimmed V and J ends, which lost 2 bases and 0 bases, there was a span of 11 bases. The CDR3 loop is CASSLKSLSSGNTIYF. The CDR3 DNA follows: TGTGCCAGCAGCTTAAAGTCCCTAAGCTCTGGAAACACCATATATTTT.

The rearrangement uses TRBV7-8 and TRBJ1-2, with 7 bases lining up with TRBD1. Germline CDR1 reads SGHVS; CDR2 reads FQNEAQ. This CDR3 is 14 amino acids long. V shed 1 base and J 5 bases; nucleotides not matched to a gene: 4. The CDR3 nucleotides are TGTGCCAGCAGCTTAGGGACAGGACCTTATGGCTACACCTTC. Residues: CASSLGTGPYGYTF.

CDR3 nucleotides: TGTGCCAGCAGCTCCCGTTGGGCTAGCGGCTACAATGAGCAGTTCTTC. It translates to CASSSRWASGYNEQFF. The J gene is TRBJ2-1, the V gene TRBV7-2; 7 nucleotides align to TRBD2. This CDR3 has 16 amino acids. V was clipped by 4 bases and J by 3 bases; unmatched bases: 9. In germline, CDR1 is SGHTA, CDR2 FQGNSA.

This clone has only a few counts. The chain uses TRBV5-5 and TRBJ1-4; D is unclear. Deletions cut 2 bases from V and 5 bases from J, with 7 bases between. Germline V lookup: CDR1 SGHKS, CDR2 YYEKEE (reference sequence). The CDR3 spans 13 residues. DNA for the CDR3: TGTGCCAGCAGCTTAAACGGGAATGAAAAACTGTTTTTT. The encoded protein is CASSLNGNEKLFF.

The CDR3 nucleotides read TGTGCCAGCAGTCCCCTGAGTAGCAATCAGCCCCAGCATTTT. It encodes CASSPLSSNQPQHF. This sequence joins TRBV28 and TRBJ1-5, with D unresolved. CDR3 length: 14 residues. The germline V gene encodes CDR1 MDHEN and CDR2 SYDVKM. The V end lost 5 bases, the J end lost 0 bases, and 8 bases lay between the germline ends. Based on the CDR3 plus reference TRBV28 and TRBJ1-5, the full variable domain is DVKVTQSSRYLVKRTGEKVFLECVQDMDHENMFWYRQDPGLGLRLIYFSYDVKMKEKGDIPEGYSVSREKKERFSLILESASTNQTSMYLCASSPLSSNQPQHFGDGTRLSIL.

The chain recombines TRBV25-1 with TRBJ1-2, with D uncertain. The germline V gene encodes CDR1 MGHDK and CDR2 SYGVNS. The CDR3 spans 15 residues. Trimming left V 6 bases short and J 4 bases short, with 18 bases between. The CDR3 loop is CASSGVRMEGYGYTF. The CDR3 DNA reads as TGTGCCAGCAGCGGGGTCCGGATGGAGGGCTATGGCTACACCTTC.

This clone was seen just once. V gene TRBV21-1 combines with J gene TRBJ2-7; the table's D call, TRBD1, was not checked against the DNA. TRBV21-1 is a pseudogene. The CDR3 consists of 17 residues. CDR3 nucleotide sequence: TGTGCCAGCAACTACAGACCGGGACAGGGTAATTCTAACGAGCAGTACTTC. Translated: CASNYRPGQGNSNEQYF.

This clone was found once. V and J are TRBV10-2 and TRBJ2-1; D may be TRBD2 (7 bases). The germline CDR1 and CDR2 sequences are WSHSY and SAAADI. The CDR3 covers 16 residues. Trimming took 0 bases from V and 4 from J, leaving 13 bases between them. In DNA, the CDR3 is TGCGCCAGCAGTGAGTCGGGGGGGGGCGCGTACAATGAGCAGTTCTTC. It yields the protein CASSESGGGAYNEQFF.

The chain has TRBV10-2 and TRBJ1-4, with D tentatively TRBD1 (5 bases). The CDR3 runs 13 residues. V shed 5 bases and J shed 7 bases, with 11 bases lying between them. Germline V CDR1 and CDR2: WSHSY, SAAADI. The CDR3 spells CASSPRQLEKLFF. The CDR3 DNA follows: TGCGCCAGCAGTCCCAGACAGCTTGAAAAACTGTTTTTT.

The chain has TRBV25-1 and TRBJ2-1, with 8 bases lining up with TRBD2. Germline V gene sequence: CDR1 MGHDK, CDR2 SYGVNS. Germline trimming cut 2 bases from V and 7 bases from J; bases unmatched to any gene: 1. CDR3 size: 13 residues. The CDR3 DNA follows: TGTGCCAGCAGTGAACGGGGGGGGAATGAGCAGTTCTTC. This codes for CASSERGGNEQFF.

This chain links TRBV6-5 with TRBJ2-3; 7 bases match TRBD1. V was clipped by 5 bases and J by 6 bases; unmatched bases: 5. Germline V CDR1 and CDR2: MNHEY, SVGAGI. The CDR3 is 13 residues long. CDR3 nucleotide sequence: TGTGCCAGCAGTAGGGGGCGACGTGATACGCAGTATTTT. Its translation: CASSRGRRDTQYF.